Given below is one T cell receptor (beta chain) in context. Its antigen is unidentified. CDR3 length: 14 residues. Germline loops: CDR1 SEHNR, CDR2 FQNEAQ (reference sequence). The V gene end was trimmed by 3 bases and the J gene end by 4 bases; junction bases not matched to a gene: 3. The entry originates in a study of cytomegalovirus exposure and HLA in healthy donors. The study ran its PCR with 60 Vbeta and 13 Jbeta primers. Repertoires were generated with immunoSEQ multiplex PCR, while TCRdb's copy carries only in-frame clones and drops some. This table has about 120,000 clones, 60% to 85% appearing once. The study's findings and limits: In vitro work confirmed that a few CMV-associated chains recognize CMV antigens. Most of the TCR beta V segments (in an earlier analysis) were productive either about 87% or about 30% of the time.

The gene calls are TRBV7-9 and TRBJ2-4; 7 bases are shared with TRBD1. This clonotype was sampled from a female donor in good health and CMV-seronegative. The material sequenced was PBMCs. CDR3 in DNA: TGTGCCAGCAGCTTCGAGGGGGCGAAAAACATTCAGTACTTC. Translation: CASSFEGAKNIQYF.